A single sample is the source of the 28 T cell receptor beta chains below, sequenced in a study of cytomegalovirus exposure and HLA in healthy donors. Clones were sequenced by immunoSEQ multiplex PCR, and TCRdb holds only the in-frame ones, with some missing. The sample lists about 190,000 clones, about 84% occurring once. Sequencing input: PBMCs. The source is a woman aged 18-29 years in good health and CMV-seronegative.

This chain connects TRBV9 to TRBJ1-2; D perhaps matches TRBD1 (6 bases). The CDR3 spans 15 residues. The germline V gene has CDR1 SGDLS and CDR2 YYNGEE. Trimming removed 2 bases at V and 7 bases at J, with 18 bases between. CDR3 nucleotide sequence: TGTGCCAGCAGCGTGAGCCAGGGGAGGGTTAGTGGCTACACCTTC. As protein: CASSVSQGRVSGYTF.

The V and J genes are TRBV2 and TRBJ1-5; D is unclear. Trimming pared 3 bases from V and 2 bases from J, leaving 11 bases between. The CDR3 is 15 residues long. Germline V CDR1 and CDR2: SNHLY, FYNNEI. The CDR3 loop reads CASSEGGYGNQPQHF. Here the CDR3 DNA reads TGTGCCAGCAGTGAGGGAGGGTACGGCAATCAGCCCCAGCATTTT.

V gene TRBV29-1 combines with J gene TRBJ2-3, with D perhaps TRBD2 (6 bases). The germline gives CDR1 SQVTM, CDR2 ANQGSEA. This CDR3 is 16 amino acids long. V lost 6 bases to trimming and J lost 0 bases, with 19 bases between them. The CDR3 sequence: CSVTPGLHSSTDTQYF. In DNA form, the CDR3 reads TGCAGCGTGACCCCGGGACTGCACTCTAGCACAGATACGCAGTATTTT.

The chain is built from TRBV6-1 and TRBJ1-1; tentative D call: TRBD1 (5 bases). Germline V gives CDR1 MNHNS, CDR2 SASEGT. CDR3 size: 14 residues. Trimming took 5 bases from V and 0 from J, leaving 10 bases between them. In DNA form, the CDR3 reads TGTGCCAGCAGTCAAAGACAGCTGAACACTGAAGCTTTCTTT. Its translation: CASSQRQLNTEAFF.

The V gene is TRBV9, the J gene TRBJ2-5, with 9 bases fitting TRBD2. The V gene's germline CDR1 is SGDLS and CDR2 YYNGEE. After removal of 0 bases from V and 0 bases from J, the junction contained 3 bases not matched to a gene. The CDR3 contains 16 residues. CDR3 sequence (DNA): TGTGCCAGCAGCGTAGGAGCGGGGGGCAACCAAGAGACCCAGTACTTC. This gives the protein CASSVGAGGNQETQYF. The full variable domain, in which reference TRBV9 and TRBJ2-5 provide the parts outside the CDR3, is DSGVTQTPKHLITATGQRVTLRCSPRSGDLSVYWYQQSLDQGLQFLIQYYNGEERAKGNILERFSAQQFPDLHSELNLSSLELGDSALYFCASSVGAGGNQETQYFGPGTRLLVL.

The DNA for the CDR3 is TGTGCCAGCAGTATCAGAAGTGAGCAGTTCTTC. Its protein is CASSIRSEQFF. The J gene is TRBJ2-1, the V gene TRBV14; D ambiguous. Trimming took off 6 bases at V and 9 bases at J, with 9 bases between the two ends. The germline V gene has CDR1 SGHDN and CDR2 FVKESK. The CDR3 is made up of 11 amino acids.

V gene TRBV7-9 combines with J gene TRBJ1-2; a weak D match, TRBD1 (5 bases). The V gene lost 2 bases and the J gene lost 5 bases, with 15 bases spanning the gap. Germline-derived CDR1 and CDR2 are SEHNR and FQNEAQ (reference sequence). This CDR3 is 15 amino acids long. In DNA form, the CDR3 reads TGTGCCAGCAGCTTAAGGAGCAGGGAAGTTTATGGCTACACCTTC. This gives the protein CASSLRSREVYGYTF. Using reference TRBV7-9 and TRBJ1-2 for the parts outside the CDR3, the full variable domain is DTGVSQNPRHKITKRGQNVTFRCDPISEHNRLYWYRQTLGQGPEFLTYFQNEAQLEKSRLLSDRFSAERPKGSFSTLEIQRTEQGDSAMYLCASSLRSREVYGYTFGSGTRLTVV.

This chain uses TRBV7-2 with TRBJ1-5; TRBD1 matches 7 bases. The CDR3 spans 13 residues. Germline CDR1 is SGHTA and CDR2 is FQGNSA. Trimming removed 8 bases from V and 3 bases from J; junction bases left unmatched: 4. CDR3 sequence: CASRDSPNQPQHF. The CDR3 DNA reads TGTGCCAGCCGGGACAGTCCCAATCAGCCCCAGCATTTT.

This sequence joins TRBV5-6 and TRBJ1-1, with 9 bases lining up with TRBD1. CDR3 size: 14 residues. CDR1 is SGHDT, CDR2 YYEEEE, per germline. The J segment lost 4 bases and the V segment lost 2 bases, leaving 3 bases of the junction unmatched. The CDR3 loop reads CASSFRQGGTEAFF. As DNA, the CDR3 is TGTGCCAGCAGCTTTCGACAGGGGGGCACTGAAGCTTTCTTT.

The chain combines TRBV9 with TRBJ1-1; D might be TRBD1 (5 bases). The CDR3 loop spans 14 amino acids. V lost 2 bases and J 3 bases, leaving 11 bases between the germline ends. Germline V CDR1 and CDR2: SGDLS, YYNGEE. The CDR3 nucleotides read TGTGCCAGCAGCGTGATGGGGGAGGACACTGAAGCTTTCTTT. Its protein is CASSVMGEDTEAFF.

This clone was detected a few times. This chain joins TRBV25-1 and TRBJ2-7; D is possibly TRBD1 (6 bases). Deletions cut 5 bases from V and 7 bases from J, with 12 bases between. This CDR3 spans 12 amino acids. The germline V gene encodes CDR1 MGHDK and CDR2 SYGVNS. The CDR3 loop reads CASSKTGMEQYF. In DNA form, the CDR3 reads TGTGCCAGCAGTAAGACAGGTATGGAGCAGTACTTC.

The genes are TRBV9 and TRBJ2-5, with D possibly TRBD2 on 6 matching bases. Deletions cut 0 bases from V and 1 base from J, with 7 bases between. The germline CDR1 and CDR2 sequences are SGDLS and YYNGEE. This CDR3 has 14 residues. The CDR3 coding sequence is TGTGCCAGCAGCGTAGGGCGGGGCCAAGAGACCCAGTACTTC. This sequence encodes CASSVGRGQETQYF.

The V call is TRBV7-8, the J call TRBJ2-2, with 10 nucleotides matching TRBD2. Germline V gene data show CDR1 as SGHVS and CDR2 as FQNEAQ. The CDR3 consists of 18 residues. V trimming: 2 bases; J trimming: 0 bases; junction bases outside the gene matches: 6. CDR3 nucleotides: TGTGCCAGCAGCTTATTCGGGACTAGCGTATCGAACACCGGGGAGCTGTTTTTT. Protein: CASSLFGTSVSNTGELFF.

This clone has just one count. This chain links TRBV7-9 with TRBJ1-2; TRBD1 matches 7 bases. Germline loops: CDR1 SEHNR, CDR2 FQNEAQ (reference sequence). V lost 5 bases to trimming and J lost 3 bases; unmatched junction nucleotides: 6. This CDR3 contains 14 residues. The CDR3 bases are TGTGCCAGCAGCCACTCGACAGGGCACTATGGCTACACCTTC. It translates to CASSHSTGHYGYTF.

The rearrangement uses TRBV5-4 and TRBJ1-1; D is unresolved. CDR1 is SGHNT and CDR2 is YYREEE in the germline V gene (reference sequence). CDR3 size: 14 residues. Trimming left V 0 bases short and J 5 bases short, with 11 bases between. Here the CDR3 DNA reads TGTGCCAGCAGCTTGGCACGGGAATGGACTGAAGCTTTCTTT. This codes for CASSLAREWTEAFF.

DNA for the CDR3: TGTGCCACCTTGGGACAGGGGGCTTACACCGGGGAGCTGTTTTTT. It is translated as CATLGQGAYTGELFF. The chain carries TRBV10-3 and TRBJ2-2; TRBD1 matches at 12 bases. The CDR3 is 15 amino acids. V lost 10 bases, J lost 3 bases, and 6 bases stayed unmatched. Germline V gene data show CDR1 as ENHRY and CDR2 as SYGVKD.

V and J are TRBV5-1 and TRBJ2-5, with no clear D. The CDR3 has 15 residues. Per germline, CDR1 SGHRS and CDR2 YFSETQ. V lost 1 base and J lost 4, with 14 bases in between. CDR3 coding DNA: TGCGCCAGCAGCTTGTTCTCAGGAAACATAGAGACCCAGTACTTC. The encoded protein is CASSLFSGNIETQYF.

V gene TRBV5-4 combines with J gene TRBJ2-2; 9 bases line up with TRBD2. The CDR3 contains 17 residues. Looked up from germline, CDR1 is SGHNT and CDR2 is YYREEE (reference sequence). The trim removed 6 bases at V and 4 bases at J, leaving 13 bases unmatched. The CDR3 nucleotides read TGTGCCAGCATCCGGTTGGCTAGCGGGGTCCTCACCGGGGAGCTGTTTTTT. This gives the protein CASIRLASGVLTGELFF.

The rearrangement links TRBV29-1 to TRBJ2-5; tentatively, D is TRBD1 (6 bases). The CDR3 spans 15 residues. Per germline, CDR1 SQVTM and CDR2 ANQGSEA. Trimming left V 0 bases short and J 4 bases short, with 15 bases between. The CDR3 region is CSVEDLMTGRETQYF. In DNA, the CDR3 is TGCAGCGTTGAAGATCTAATGACAGGTAGAGAGACCCAGTACTTC.

The chain recombines TRBV18 with TRBJ1-4; D is possibly TRBD1 (6 bases). Germline CDR1 reads KGHSH; CDR2 reads LQKENI. CDR3 length: 16 amino acids. The V end was cut by 3 bases, the J end by 5 bases, with 16 bases between. The CDR3 sequence is CASSPNPGHWNEKLFF. Here the CDR3 DNA reads TGTGCCAGCTCACCTAACCCGGGACACTGGAATGAAAAACTGTTTTTT.

This clone appeared a single time. An end of the junction does not agree with germline; a read error may underlie this. The chain links TRBV30 to TRBJ1-2; D ambiguous. Germline CDR1 GTSNPN, CDR2 SVGIG (reference sequence). The CDR3 length is 11 residues. The CDR3 protein is CVWSPNYGYTF. In DNA form, the CDR3 reads TGTGTCTGGAGCCCGAACTATGGCTACACCTTC.

The chain joins TRBV7-9 to TRBJ1-2, with 9 bases matching TRBD1. This CDR3 is 16 amino acids long. The V gene end was trimmed by 5 bases and the J gene end by 2 bases; junction bases not matched to a gene: 9. Germline CDR1 is SEHNR and CDR2 is FQNEAQ (reference sequence). CDR3 region: CASSPPGDRVNYGYTF. Here the CDR3 DNA reads TGTGCCAGCAGCCCCCCCGGGGACAGGGTGAACTATGGCTACACCTTC.

V gene TRBV6-4 combines with J gene TRBJ1-1; D is uncertain. Looked up from germline, CDR1 is MRHNA and CDR2 is SNTAGT. The CDR3 runs to 17 residues. The ends were cut back, 0 bases at V and 2 bases at J, with 16 bases in the middle. CDR3 region: CASSDSRLNSPNTEAFF. CDR3 coding DNA: TGTGCCAGCAGTGACTCCCGGTTGAACAGTCCCAACACTGAAGCTTTCTTT.

This chain links TRBV7-9 with TRBJ2-1; D is ambiguous. CDR3 length: 11 amino acids. Germline lookup yields CDR1 SEHNR and CDR2 FQNEAQ (reference sequence). Trimming pared 4 bases from V and 10 bases from J, leaving 8 bases between. The CDR3: CASSSIREQFF. DNA of the CDR3: TGTGCCAGCAGCTCCATTCGGGAGCAGTTCTTC.

The chain has TRBV5-6 and TRBJ2-7; 7 bases line up with TRBD2. Germline CDR1 SGHDT, CDR2 YYEEEE. V shed 1 base, J shed 2 bases, and the junction held 6 bases outside the gene matches. The CDR3 totals 15 residues. The CDR3 region has the DNA TGTGCCAGCAGCTTGAGTCGGGGGACTACCTACGAGCAGTACTTC. Translating gives CASSLSRGTTYEQYF.

The rearrangement joins TRBV5-5 to TRBJ2-7; 8 bases match TRBD1. J lost 2 bases, V lost 4 bases, and 8 bases had no gene match. Germline CDR1 SGHKS, CDR2 YYEKEE (reference sequence). The CDR3 length is 15 residues. CDR3 in DNA: TGTGCCAGCAGCGGCGACAGGGGCAACCCCTACGAGCAGTACTTC. This translates into CASSGDRGNPYEQYF.

The chain employs TRBV10-3 and TRBJ2-7; TRBD1 might be the D (6 bases). Trimming cost V 9 bases and J 6 bases, with 12 bases left between them. CDR1 and CDR2 from the germline V gene are ENHRY and SYGVKD. The CDR3 covers 11 residues. This chain's CDR3 is CAILQGGEQYF. DNA of the CDR3: TGTGCCATATTACAGGGCGGCGAGCAGTACTTC.

This clone was counted a single time. The genes are TRBV30 and TRBJ2-3; D is possibly TRBD1 (5 bases). This CDR3 is built from 15 residues. Trimming cost V 0 bases and J 4 bases, with 14 bases left between them. CDR1 is GTSNPN, CDR2 SVGIG, per germline (reference sequence). The CDR3, as DNA: TGTGCCTGGAGTGTTTCAGGCCTAGGGGCAGATACGCAGTATTTT. Its translation: CAWSVSGLGADTQYF.